These 11 T cell receptor beta chains were all obtained from the same sample, sequenced in a study of OX40 agonist ivuxolimab in advanced cancers. TCRdb's copy holds only in-frame clones and misses some; the assay was immunoSEQ multiplex PCR. The sample records under 75,000 clones, roughly 89% being singletons. The sample here was CD4+ or CD8+ T cells sorted from blood, taken in a trial of the OX40 agonist ivuxolimab. The receptors shown here come from an adult with an advanced solid tumor such as melanoma, head and neck, liver or kidney cancer.

J is TRBJ2-5 and V is TRBV19, with 9 positions matching TRBD1. This CDR3 region has 14 residues. Germline trimming cut 4 bases from V and 1 base from J; bases unmatched to any gene: 1. Germline lookup yields CDR1 LNHDA and CDR2 SQIVND (reference sequence). CDR3 region: CASSTTGGQETQYF. CDR3 in DNA: TGTGCCAGTAGTACGACAGGGGGCCAAGAGACCCAGTACTTC.

The chain employs TRBV28 and TRBJ1-1; D remains unclear. Germline assignment: CDR1 MDHEN and CDR2 SYDVKM. The CDR3 loop spans 12 amino acids. The V and J ends lost 8 bases and 0 bases respectively, with 7 bases between them. The CDR3 protein is CASCSMNTEAFF. Written as DNA, the CDR3 is TGTGCCAGCTGCAGCATGAACACTGAAGCTTTCTTT.

The chain employs TRBV28 and TRBJ2-2; D might be TRBD1 or TRBD2, each matching 5 bases. CDR1 and CDR2 (germline): MDHEN, SYDVKM. The CDR3 sequence is 15 residues long. V lost 5 bases and J lost 6, with 16 bases in between. The CDR3 sequence is CASSVLGTRPGELFF. The CDR3 region has the DNA TGTGCCAGCAGTGTACTCGGGACCCGGCCCGGGGAGCTGTTTTTT.

The chain has TRBV9 and TRBJ2-2, with a tentative D call TRBD2 (6 bases). Per the germline V gene, CDR1 is SGDLS and CDR2 is YYNGEE. CDR3 length: 15 amino acids. V was trimmed by 1 base and J by 5 bases, leaving 12 bases between them. In nucleotides, the CDR3 is TGTGCCAGCAGCGTAATCAGGGAGGCAACCGGGGAGCTGTTTTTT. Its protein product is CASSVIREATGELFF.

The chain couples TRBV7-3 to TRBJ2-3, with 7 bases fitting TRBD2. V lost 2 bases and J lost 4; bases outside the gene matches: 3. This CDR3 region has 14 residues. From germline, CDR1 is SGHTA and CDR2 FQGTGA. CDR3 loop: CASSLGLAADTQYF. The DNA for the CDR3 is TGTGCCAGCAGCTTAGGGCTAGCGGCAGATACGCAGTATTTT.

A few counts support this clone. The genes are TRBV4-2 and TRBJ1-1, with D hard to call. CDR1 LGHNA and CDR2 YNFKEQ come from the germline V gene. The CDR3 extends over 14 amino acids. The V and J ends lost 3 bases and 4 bases respectively, with 12 bases between them. For the CDR3, the DNA is TGTGCCAGCAGCCAGGAAGGACGTCTCACTGAAGCTTTCTTT. Protein sequence: CASSQEGRLTEAFF.

Details on this clone: One end of the junction varies from germline; a read error may be responsible. The J gene is TRBJ2-7, the V gene TRBV5-1, with TRBD2 identical over 7 bases. Germline values: CDR1 SGHRS, CDR2 YFSETQ. This CDR3 is built from 16 residues. CDR3 coding DNA: TGCACCAGCAGCTTGGCCGTGGGAGGGCTCATATACGAGCAGTACTTC. Translated, it gives CTSSLAVGGLIYEQYF.

The V gene is TRBV11-2, the J gene TRBJ2-3; D remains ambiguous. Trimming stripped 6 bases from V and 0 bases from J, with 10 bases between. CDR3 length: 14 residues. CDR1 is SGHAT and CDR2 is FQNNGV in the germline V gene. Written as DNA, the CDR3 is TGTGCCAGCAGTATGGCCTCTAGCACAGATACGCAGTATTTT. This translates into CASSMASSTDTQYF.

This clone was detected only once. This chain connects TRBV28 to TRBJ2-7, with D perhaps assigned TRBD1 or TRBD2 (6 bases each). V was trimmed by 6 bases and J by 3 bases, leaving 12 bases between them. CDR1 and CDR2 from the germline V gene are MDHEN and SYDVKM. CDR3 size: 13 residues. The CDR3 sequence is CASREGGVYEQYF. The DNA of the CDR3 is TGTGCCAGCAGAGAGGGGGGAGTCTACGAGCAGTACTTC.

This sequence joins TRBV11-3 and TRBJ2-1; 12 bases match TRBD1. Germline V gene lookup returns CDR1 SGHNT and CDR2 YENEEA. V lost 1 base to trimming and J lost 8 bases; unmatched junction nucleotides: 0. The CDR3 runs to 14 residues. The CDR3 region is CASSLGDRGHEQFF. CDR3 nucleotides: TGTGCCAGCAGCTTAGGGGACAGGGGGCATGAGCAGTTCTTC. Based on the CDR3 plus reference TRBV11-3 and TRBJ2-1, the full variable domain is EAGVVQSPRYKIIEKKQPVAFWCNPISGHNTLYWYLQNLGQGPELLIRYENEEAVDDSQLPKDRFSAERLKGVDSTLKIQPAELGDSAVYLCASSLGDRGHEQFFGPGTRLTVL.

The chain has TRBV7-2 and TRBJ1-2, with D perhaps matching TRBD1 (5 bases). V gave up 5 bases and J gave up 4 bases, with 14 bases separating them. The CDR3 extends over 14 amino acids. Germline lookup yields CDR1 SGHTA and CDR2 FQGNSA. The CDR3 protein is CASSPPGGGYGYTF. CDR3 DNA: TGTGCCAGCAGCCCCCCGGGGGGGGGCTATGGCTACACCTTC.